A single T cell receptor beta chain is shown here with its context. No DNA is shown, since the ends of the CDR3 on it are uncertain; the CDR3 is the one TCRdb lists. Germline values: CDR1 SGHTS, CDR2 YDEGEE. The CDR3 extends over 18 residues, inclusive of both ends. This entry is derived from a study of blood T cell repertoires in COVID-19. About the study: Researchers got acute and convalescent COVID-19 samples from the United States, Italy and Spain. T cells, B-cell-depleted T cells, or PBMCs provided the cDNA or gDNA that served as material.

Here immunoSEQ multiplex PCR was the method, and the copy in TCRdb shows in-frame clones only, minus some. The table shows about 110,000 clones, with around 81% occurring only once. The genes are TRBV5-8 and TRBJ2-1; the D call TRBD2 from the table was never checked on the DNA. This TCR came from a woman between 65 and 79 years old with acute or convalescent COVID-19. Source material: peripheral blood. This CDR3 is CASSFLWDLSGGANEQFF.